This is a list of T cell receptor beta chains from one sample in a study of T cells after yellow fever vaccination. MiXCR, applied by TCRdb to the 5' RACE reads, yields one record per CDR3 protein. The table lists 250,000 to 300,000 distinct CDR3 sequences, 5.2% of them singletons. The sample consisted of CD4+ T cells sorted from PBMCs, taken on the day of the yellow fever booster vaccination. These receptors were obtained from a man aged 18 to 29 who received the YFV17D yellow fever vaccine. Both conserved end residues are part of each CDR3. Each record gives: J gene, CDR3 length, clone size, D gene, V gene, CDR3 DNA, CDR3 protein. A D gene is named only where the DNA matches it firmly. Size is omitted from some rows. Given values are once, few, many or a class for expanded clones.

TRBJ2-3	15	-	-	TRBV5-6	TGTGCCAGCAGCCGCCGGCCACAGGGAGGGTATACGCAGTATTTT	CASSRRPQGGYTQYF
TRBJ1-5	13	many	-	TRBV20-1	TGCAGTGCTAGCGTAACAGGTAATCAGCCCCAGCATTTT	CSASVTGNQPQHF
TRBJ1-1	15	many	TRBD1	TRBV27	TGTGCCAGCAGTTCTAGACAGGGGGCGAACACTGAAGCTTTCTTT	CASSSRQGANTEAFF
TRBJ2-3	14	-	-	TRBV20-1	TGCAGTAAAGTCCGGGCCGGCAGAACAGATACGCAGTATTTT	CSKVRAGRTDTQYF
TRBJ1-6	14	many	-	TRBV12-3/TRBV12-4	TGTGCCAGCAGTTTAAACGGCAGGAATTCACCCCTCCACTTT	CASSLNGRNSPLHF
TRBJ2-5	13	-	-	TRBV6-6	TGTGCCAGCAGTTACACAGGGTCGGAGACCCAGTACTTC	CASSYTGSETQYF
TRBJ1-5	15	few	-	TRBV20-1	TGCAGTGCTAGAGTATCTGGTCAGGTCAATCAGCCCCAGCATTTT	CSARVSGQVNQPQHF
TRBJ2-1	16	many	-	TRBV25-1	TGTGCCAGCAGTGAGGGTCCCTTACTGCCTTACAATGAGCAGTTCTTC	CASSEGPLLPYNEQFF
TRBJ1-1	13	-	-	TRBV7-9	TGTGCCAGCAGCTCCAGTAGTGTCACTGAAGCTTTCTTT	CASSSSSVTEAFF
TRBJ2-7	18	-	-	TRBV3-1	TGTGCCAGCAGCCAAGTCAGGGATAGGGGCCGGGGCCCCTACGAGCAGTACTTC	CASSQVRDRGRGPYEQYF
TRBJ2-3	16	few	TRBD2	TRBV7-2	TGTGCCAGCAGCTTTCTAGCGGGGGGGTACACAGATACGCAGTATTTT	CASSFLAGGYTDTQYF
TRBJ2-3	14	few	-	TRBV7-9	TGTGCCAGCAGCCGGGCCGCAGACGGAGATACGCAGTATTTT	CASSRAADGDTQYF
TRBJ2-7	13	-	-	TRBV19	TGTGCCAGTAGTACTGGCAAGTCCGCTGGGCAGTACTTC	CASSTGKSAGQYF
TRBJ1-1	15	-	-	TRBV6-5	TGTGCCAGCAGTCTTATAAGCTCCAGGGGAACTGAAGCTTTCTTT	CASSLISSRGTEAFF
TRBJ2-3	13	few	TRBD2	TRBV7-3	TGTGCCAGCAGCACGGGACTAGCGGGGGGGCAGTATTTT	CASSTGLAGGQYF
TRBJ1-2	14	few	-	TRBV6-5	TGTGCCAGCAGTCTCTATGGTAGGGACTATGGCTACACCTTC	CASSLYGRDYGYTF
TRBJ1-3	14	many	-	TRBV29-1	TGCAGCGTTGAGAGGCAGGCGACTGGAAACACCATATATTTT	CSVERQATGNTIYF
TRBJ1-4	15	few	TRBD1	TRBV30	TGTGCCTGGAGTAGGATGCAGGGGGGACATGAAAAACTGTTTTTT	CAWSRMQGGHEKLFF
TRBJ2-7	14	many	-	TRBV6-6	TGTGCCAGCACGGGTGGACAGCACTCCTACGAGCAGTACTTC	CASTGGQHSYEQYF
TRBJ1-5	14	-	TRBD1	TRBV5-1	TGCGCCAGCAGCTTGGGGACAGGCGGCCAGCCCCAGCATTTT	CASSLGTGGQPQHF
TRBJ1-2	14	-	TRBD1	TRBV6-1	TGTGCCAGCACGACAGGGGGCGCCTGGTATGGCTACACCTTC	CASTTGGAWYGYTF
TRBJ2-1	15	few	TRBD2	TRBV20-1	TGCAGTGCTTCCCATCTAGCGGGCTCCTACAATGAGCAGTTCTTC	CSASHLAGSYNEQFF
TRBJ2-3	17	few	TRBD1	TRBV5-1	TGCGCCAGCAGCTTGGCCTCCGGGACAGAGATCACAGATACGCAGTATTTT	CASSLASGTEITDTQYF
TRBJ2-3	16	few	TRBD1	TRBV5-6	TGTGCCAGCAGCTTGGGACAGGGCCTGAACACAGATACGCAGTATTTT	CASSLGQGLNTDTQYF
TRBJ2-7	14	-	-	TRBV20-1	TGCAGTGCTAAAATATCGACAGTCAACTACGAGCAGTACTTC	CSAKISTVNYEQYF
TRBJ1-1	15	-	-	TRBV6-5	TGTGCCACTAAAGACGGGCAGCTAAAAAACACTGATGCTTTCTTT	CATKDGQLKNTDAFF
TRBJ2-1	17	few	-	TRBV4-3	TGCGCCAGCAGCCAAGATCAGAGGGCCTGGGCCTACAATGAGCAGTTCTTC	CASSQDQRAWAYNEQFF
TRBJ1-5	13	many	-	TRBV3-1	TGTGCCAGCAGCCAAGGACTCGATCAGCCCCAGCATTTT	CASSQGLDQPQHF
TRBJ2-1	17	-	TRBD1	TRBV5-1	TGCGCCAGCAGCTTGAGTCCCGGACAGGGATCCTACAATGAGCAGTTCTTC	CASSLSPGQGSYNEQFF
TRBJ1-2	17	few	TRBD1	TRBV6-2/TRBV6-3	TGTGCCAGCAGGGGGAGAGACAGGGAAATTTCTCCGAATGGCTACACCTTC	CASRGRDREISPNGYTF
TRBJ2-2	14	-	-	TRBV7-3	TGTGCCAGCAGCTTAACTCGAGACACCGGGGAGCTGTTTTTT	CASSLTRDTGELFF
TRBJ2-5	15	many	TRBD2	TRBV14	TGTGCCAGCAGCCAGCCCGGGACTAGCGGTCTACCCCAGTACTTC	CASSQPGTSGLPQYF
TRBJ2-2	15	many	TRBD1	TRBV10-3	TGTGCCATCAGACCCGGGACAGTCAATACCGGGGAGCTGTTTTTT	CAIRPGTVNTGELFF
TRBJ2-3	12	few	-	TRBV6-1	TGTGCCAGCAGTGAATATCAAGATACGCAGTATTTT	CASSEYQDTQYF
TRBJ2-7	13	-	-	TRBV14	TGTGCCAGCAGCCCAGCAGGAAACTACGAGCAGTACTTC	CASSPAGNYEQYF
TRBJ1-3	13	-	-	TRBV9	TGTGCCAGCAGCGCCGGGACTGAGGACACCATATATTTT	CASSAGTEDTIYF
TRBJ1-1	15	few	-	TRBV7-9	TGTGCCAGCAGCTTAGGGTCCCACGTGAACACTGAAGCTTTCTTT	CASSLGSHVNTEAFF
TRBJ2-1	15	many	-	TRBV12-3/TRBV12-4	TGTGCCAGCAGTTTTTTTTCGGGGCCGATAACCGGTACAATGTTT	CASSFFSGPITGTMF
TRBJ1-1	14	few	-	TRBV5-1	TGCGCCAGCAGCTTACAACCTATGAACACTGAAGCTTTCTTT	CASSLQPMNTEAFF
TRBJ2-4	13	-	-	TRBV20-1	TGCAGTGCTAGAGACAGCCCCGGCGGCATTCAGTACTTC	CSARDSPGGIQYF